This T cell receptor beta chain was retrieved from a study of early T cells in non-severe SARS-CoV-2 infection. Whole-study context: Sequencing input comprised bulk RNA from unsorted whole blood; chain pairing was not available.

Study-wide results and caveats: VDJdb matching favored anti-spike CD8 responses, missing private and CD4 specificities.

The ends lost 5 bases at V and 1 base at J; junction bases unmatched: 5. The CDR3 sequence is 14 residues long. Germline-derived CDR1 and CDR2 are SGHRS and YFSETQ. TCRdb re-analysed the 5' RACE reads in MiXCR, keeping a single row per CDR3 protein. Of tens of thousands of distinct CDR3 sequences in the sample, more than 10% were seen once. As concerns this clonotype: The target antigen is unknown.

The clonotype originates from an adult who was a healthcare worker with PCR-confirmed SARS-CoV-2 infection or an uninfected control (not recorded which). This sequence joins TRBV5-1 and TRBJ2-5; 7 bases are shared with TRBD2. The sequenced material came from whole blood. In DNA, the CDR3 is TGCGCCAGCAGGCCTAGCGGATTCCAAGAGACCCAGTACTTC. It is translated as CASRPSGFQETQYF. The full variable domain, its missing parts supplied by reference TRBV5-1 and TRBJ2-5, is KAGVTQTPRYLIKTRGQQVTLSCSPISGHRSVSWYQQTPGQGLQFLFEYFSETQRNKGNFPGRFSGRQFSNSRSEMNVSTLELGDSALYLCASRPSGFQETQYFGPGTRLLVL.